Listed below are T cell receptor beta chains from one sample, sequenced in a study of long-term antiretroviral therapy in people with HIV. The assay was immunoSEQ multiplex PCR, and TCRdb's table has in-frame clones only and misses some. The repertoire holds tens of thousands of clones, 94% seen once, with approximately 2.5% in the top ten. The source material was unsorted PBMCs, sampled around 7.4 years after starting antiretroviral therapy. All receptors derive from a man aged 45 to 65 with HIV. The CDR3 runs from the conserved cysteine through the conserved F or W. A D gene is named only where the DNA matches it firmly. Size is stated for part of the rows, as once, few or many counts, or as a class when the clone is expanded.

clone size	J gene	V gene	D gene	CDR3 DNA	CDR3 protein
.	TRBJ2-2	TRBV5-1	.	TGCGCCAGCAGCTCGGAGGGGGGGCCGAGGACCGGGGAGCTGTTTTTT	CASSSEGGPRTGELFF
.	TRBJ2-3	TRBV4-3	.	TGCGCCAGCAGCCAAGTATTCAGTGATGTAGATACGCAGTATTTT	CASSQVFSDVDTQYF
once	TRBJ2-1	TRBV2	.	TGTGCCAGCAGTGAAAATTCGTCTGAGAATGAGCAGTTCTTC	CASSENSSENEQFF
once	TRBJ2-3	TRBV30	.	TGTGCCTGGAGTGGGCTTTCCTTCGGCACAGATACGCAGTATTTT	CAWSGLSFGTDTQYF
.	TRBJ2-7	TRBV27	.	TGTGCCAGCAGTTTGTCCGTCCGGGGGAACGAGCAGTACTTC	CASSLSVRGNEQYF
.	TRBJ2-1	TRBV7-9	.	TGTGCCAGCAGCCTGAGCGGCGGGGAGCAGTTCTTC	CASSLSGGEQFF
.	TRBJ2-1	TRBV10-1	TRBD2	TGCGCCAGCCCAAAGACTAGCGGGGGATATGAGCAGTTCTTC	CASPKTSGGYEQFF
few	TRBJ1-1	TRBV5-5	.	TGTGCCAGCAGCTTCACAGAAAACACTGAAGCTTTCTTT	CASSFTENTEAFF
.	TRBJ2-1	TRBV15	.	TGTGCCACCAGCAGAGATGTGAATGAGCAGTTCTTC	CATSRDVNEQFF
.	TRBJ1-2	TRBV19	TRBD1	TGTGCCAGTAGTATCCAGGGGGCAGACTATGGCTACACCTTC	CASSIQGADYGYTF
.	TRBJ2-7	TRBV30	.	TGTGCCTGGAGTGAGGGGGGACCCTACGAGCAGTACTTC	CAWSEGGPYEQYF
.	TRBJ1-2	TRBV4-1	.	TGCGCCAGCAGCCAAGTAGAAGCCCTAGGTAGGGGCGGCTACACCTTC	CASSQVEALGRGGYTF
.	TRBJ1-4	TRBV4-3	.	TGCGCCAGCAGCCAAGAAGTGGGGCTCTCGGAATACGAAAAACTGTTTTTT	CASSQEVGLSEYEKLFF
.	TRBJ1-1	TRBV9	.	TGTGCCAGCAGCCTTCTTACGAACACTGAAGCTTTCTTT	CASSLLTNTEAFF
.	TRBJ2-7	TRBV12-5	TRBD2	TGTGCTAGTGGTCTGGGACTAGAGTCCTACGAGCAGTACTTC	CASGLGLESYEQYF
.	TRBJ2-6	TRBV5-1	TRBD1	TGCGCCAGCAGCTTGGACAGGGGGCTTTCCGGGGCCAACGTCCTGACTTTC	CASSLDRGLSGANVLTF
.	TRBJ1-3	TRBV6-6	.	TGTGCCAGCAATTTCCTGGGATCTGGAAACACCATATATTTT	CASNFLGSGNTIYF
.	TRBJ1-4	TRBV5-5	.	TGTGCCAGCAGCTTCGGTCGTTATAATGAAAAACTGTTTTTT	CASSFGRYNEKLFF
.	TRBJ1-5	TRBV6-6	TRBD1	TGTGCCAGCACCATGGGACAGGGAGGACAGCCCCAGCATTTT	CASTMGQGGQPQHF
.	TRBJ1-1	TRBV6-1	.	TGTGCCAGCAGTGCCCAGGGGTATGTCGGCGAAGCTTTCTTT	CASSAQGYVGEAFF
.	TRBJ1-5	TRBV27	.	TGTGCCAGCAAGGGAGCAGGGGACGGGCAGCCCCAGCATTTT	CASKGAGDGQPQHF
once	TRBJ2-2	TRBV29-1	TRBD1	TGCAGCGGGGGACAGGTTGGAGGTACCGGGGAGCTGTTTTTT	CSGGQVGGTGELFF
once	TRBJ1-1	TRBV6-5	TRBD1	TGTGCCAGCAGTTACTCCACAGGGGTTGGCGTCACTGAAGCTTTCTTT	CASSYSTGVGVTEAFF
.	TRBJ2-2	TRBV21-1	.	TGTGCCAGCAAGGGAGGGGGCCTCACCGGGGAGCTGTTTTTT	CASKGGGLTGELFF
.	TRBJ2-1	TRBV4-3	TRBD1	TGCGCCAGCAGCCAAGAGTTAGACAGGGGGGGCGATGAGCAGTTCTTC	CASSQELDRGGDEQFF
.	TRBJ2-2	TRBV18	TRBD1	TGTGCCAGCTCCATCGGACAGGCCGCGAACACCGGGGAGCTGTTTTTT	CASSIGQAANTGELFF
.	TRBJ2-7	TRBV27	TRBD1	TGTGCCAGCAGTTTAGGCGTCGGACAGGGGAGCTACGAGCAGTACTTC	CASSLGVGQGSYEQYF
.	TRBJ1-4	TRBV4-1	.	TGCGCCAGCAGCCAAGTCAGATTTGAAAAACTGTTTTTT	CASSQVRFEKLFF
.	TRBJ2-1	TRBV9	TRBD2	TGTGCCAGCAGCGACCTCTTAGCGGGGGGGCGGAATGAGCAGTTCTTC	CASSDLLAGGRNEQFF
.	TRBJ1-1	TRBV2	.	TGTGCCAGCAGTGTATTCGGGGAGAACACTGAAGCTTTCTTT	CASSVFGENTEAFF
.	TRBJ2-4	TRBV6-5	.	TGTGCCAGCAGTTACTCAGGGGCCAAAAACATTCAGTACTTC	CASSYSGAKNIQYF
.	TRBJ1-1	TRBV2	.	TGTGCCAGCAGTTTGACACCCAGTAGCACTGAAGCTTTCTTT	CASSLTPSSTEAFF
once	TRBJ2-2	TRBV5-1	.	TGCGCCAGCAGCTTGTTCGCCCCCTGGGGGAACGCGAACACCGGGGAGCTGTTTTTT	CASSLFAPWGNANTGELFF
.	TRBJ1-5	TRBV5-1	.	TGCGCCAGCAGCTTGACAGGGAACAGCAATCAGCCCCAGCATTTT	CASSLTGNSNQPQHF
.	TRBJ1-2	TRBV4-3	TRBD1	TGCGCCAGCAGCCCTACCTCGACAGGGGATAACTATGGCTACACCTTC	CASSPTSTGDNYGYTF
.	TRBJ2-2	TRBV5-1	.	TGCGCCAGCAAGGACACGAGGGGGGATACCGGGGAGCTGTTTTTT	CASKDTRGDTGELFF
.	TRBJ2-3	TRBV10-3	.	TGTGCCATCAGTGAACCCCAGATCACAGATACGCAGTATTTT	CAISEPQITDTQYF
.	TRBJ2-5	TRBV19	TRBD1	TGTGCCAGTAGTGGGGGACAGGGGCAAGAGACCCAGTACTTC	CASSGGQGQETQYF
once	TRBJ2-7	TRBV5-6	.	TGTGCCAGCAGCTCCCTTACAGCGGTCGCTGACGAGCAGTACTTC	CASSSLTAVADEQYF
.	TRBJ1-2	TRBV6-1	.	TGTGCCAGCAGTGAATCCGCGCCCTCGGACTATGGCTACACCTTC	CASSESAPSDYGYTF
.	TRBJ2-7	TRBV4-1	.	TGCGCCAGCAGCCAAGATCTAGGAGGCTACGAGCAGTACTTC	CASSQDLGGYEQYF
.	TRBJ1-1	TRBV5-1	.	TGCGCCAGCAACCCCTGGGGGAACACTGAAGCTTTCTTT	CASNPWGNTEAFF
.	TRBJ1-5	TRBV10-1	.	TGCGCCAGCAGTGAAAGGACGGATAGCAATCAGCCCCAGCATTTT	CASSERTDSNQPQHF
.	TRBJ1-1	TRBV30	.	TGTGCCTGGAGTGTAACGGCGAATACTGAAGCTTTCTTT	CAWSVTANTEAFF
.	TRBJ2-4	TRBV5-1	TRBD2	TGCGCCAGCAGCCCTGGACTAGCGGGGGGGCAAGGCATTCAGTACTTC	CASSPGLAGGQGIQYF